One TCR beta chain is described in this entry. Its antigen remains undetermined. The sample comes from a study of cytomegalovirus exposure and HLA in healthy donors (TCRdb year 2017). A note on the overall study: According to an earlier analysis of around 600 of the donors, 150 million to 200 million T cells yielded roughly 110 million unique TCR beta sequences and approximately 300 Gb of sequence data. About 330 gigabases of sequencing data and around 80 million unique TCR sequences made up an early release that covered around 640 HLA-typed donors. Of the approximately 400 genotyped donors, around 81% fell in the genetic ancestry cluster associated with self-reported Caucasian donors. The study aimed to test whether signatures of past pathogen exposure could be identified by cataloging public T cell receptors. The study profiled the T cell repertoires of more than 500 subjects by immunosequencing and related them to cytomegalovirus serostatus. In addition to the first cohort of hundreds of subjects, a separate validation cohort of around 110 different subjects was used. High-throughput TCR immunosequencing, statistical association of individual TCRs with disease status, and machine learning were combined to predict cytomegalovirus infection status. To study patterns of TCR occurrence, a later analysis re-analyzed previously published TCR beta repertoires from 650 to 750 donors and added high-resolution HLA genotyping. In the later analysis, no new phenotypic data were used to find candidate immune exposures; instead, reliance was placed on TCR beta sequences and their occurrence across donors. An earlier analysis of several hundred of the donors used high-throughput TCR beta sequencing to judge whether each TCR beta V gene segment behaved as functional or pseudogenic. Donor age, sex, ethnicity and CMV serostatus were compiled together with the repertoire data. A later genetic analysis took genome-wide SNP genotypes for about 55% of the 666 donors and used that subset as a discovery cohort. Every discovery cohort repertoire had been produced on one sequencing platform. Class I and class II HLA loci were covered by the typing at four-digit resolution. The number of donors typed differed by locus, with 629-630 for A, B, C, DRB1 and DQB1, about 500 for DQA1, 600 to 610 for DPA1, and around 430 for DPB1. About five DR-DQ haplotypes were treated as single units for association and clustering because of strong linkage in the cohort. Among 300 to 450 genotyped donors of the cohort, an average of about 240,000 unique TCR beta nucleotide sequences were sequenced per donor, roughly 20% of them non-productive.

The cohort was made up of 666 healthy bone marrow donors. At the time of sampling, all cohort members were nominally healthy, though unrecorded immune exposures were likely present. The donor was CMV seronegative and belonged to the group of over 300 seronegative cohort members. A peripheral blood sample was collected from each donor, and TCR beta sequencing was performed on peripheral blood mononuclear cells. Genomic DNA extraction from the blood cell samples was performed with the Qiagen DNeasy Blood Extraction Kit. Overall study outcomes, separate from this receptor: According to a later analysis, most CMV-associated TCR beta chains appeared to be HLA-restricted, and the HLA associations seemed to be driven largely by CMV exposure. This cohort had only TCR beta chains sequenced, and the lack of alpha or paired-chain data limited which features could be detected. A further reported finding was that TCR beta sequences accurately predicted the HLA-A and HLA-B alleles for most subjects in the first cohort. When HLA alleles, especially DR and DQ, strongly co-occurred, TCR associations were difficult to assign to individual alleles. A cluster of highly shared sequence variants was judged likely to be a technical artifact of the sequencing pipeline. It was suggested by the authors that the approach could potentially be generalized to other disease states and immunological phenotypes. According to a later analysis, parvovirus B19, influenza, CMV and Epstein-Barr virus appeared linked to several top co-occurrence clusters. In a later genetic analysis, fewer N-insertions in productive TCRs were reported among donors in an Asian-associated ancestry cluster than the roughly 670-donor mean. Some IMGT-functional V segments, including TRBV6-2 and TRBV6-3, could not be distinguished by the 87-base-pair reads and were therefore excluded. The earlier analysis of about 600 of the donors excluded over 15 rarely observed V segments, including chromosome 9 orphons, because counts were too low. While some public TCRs were present in many individuals, most TCR sequences turned up only very rarely across donors. A later analysis associated 17,000 or so TCR beta sequences with specific HLA alleles at a false discovery rate of 0.05. An association between a missense DCLRE1C variant and V-gene and J-gene trimming of TCR beta chains was found in a later genetic analysis and replicated in an independent cohort. A later analysis found that HLA-associated TCR beta chains were more clonally expanded and had lower generation probabilities than equally common non-associated chains. Linkage disequilibrium might explain the correlated functional status among segregating V segments, but an unknown experimental factor could not be excluded. Because some donors lacked HLA typing at each locus, the association tests relied only on the typed subset. A later analysis found that TCR association rates varied across HLA loci, with DRB1 alleles showing the most associated TCRs and HLA-C alleles the fewest. The classifier was reported to diagnose cytomegalovirus status with high specificity and sensitivity in both the original and validation cohorts. An earlier analysis of approximately 570 of the donors showed that most TCR beta V segments appeared in productive rearrangements either about 87% or about 30% of the time, which broadly matched IMGT annotations. Three of the identified cytomegalovirus-associated TCR beta chains were confirmed in vitro to be specific for cytomegalovirus antigens. Sequencing depth was assumed to be roughly uniform across donors in the presence/absence analyses, though that assumption may not hold. In the study, approximately 150 TCR beta chains were listed as associated with cytomegalovirus. The only immune exposure information available for the cohort was CMV serostatus.

Library preparation employed the immunoSEQ multiplex PCR assay. For the multiplex PCR, a mixture combining 60 forward primers for TCR Vbeta segments and 13 reverse primers for TCR Jbeta segments was used. A multiplex PCR assay on genomic DNA amplified the CDR3 region of rearranged TCR beta genes. On the Illumina HiSeq System, the amplified TCR beta libraries were sequenced as 87-base-pair reads. The original methods were these. In a later analysis, some 80 million unique TCR beta chains were counted across the roughly 610 repertoires, and roughly 9.9 million of these chains were shared by at least two donors. A nearest-neighbor algorithm error-corrected the raw reads and collapsed the reads into unique sequences, merging closely related sequences to remove PCR and sequencing errors. Alignment of CDR3 sequences to IMGT reference sequences was used to assign V, D and J gene segments. For a sequence to be retained, a match of at least six nucleotides to both a V gene segment and a J gene segment was required. A rearrangement counted as productive if the CDR3 had no stop codons and remained in frame with V and J, and every other rearrangement counted as non-productive. Following IMGT convention, CDR3 was defined as the stretch from the second conserved V-encoded cysteine to the conserved J-encoded phenylalanine. The earlier analysis of some 580 of the donors excluded any sequence lacking an unambiguous match to a single V gene segment. An earlier analysis of some 610 of the donors called V segments functional above 56.7% productive rearrangements and segregating when the between-donor standard deviation exceeded 5%. A statistical classification framework was built to diagnose cytomegalovirus status from the catalog of TCR beta chain sequences. In a later analysis, TCR nucleotide sequences were compared against IMGT/GENE-DB human TR gene sequences so that V and J genes could be assigned. In a later analysis, CDR3 sequences and most-parsimonious VDJ recombination scenarios were assigned using the TCRdist pipeline. In a later analysis, each TCR beta chain was defined by its CDR3 amino acid sequence together with its V-gene family, and reads lacking a unique V-gene family were excluded. As a way to deal with suspected cross-contamination and a sequencing artifact, a later analysis dropped roughly 620 nucleotide sequences that were highly shared and had low generation probability. In a later analysis, a clonal expansion index for each public chain was calculated from normalized within-repertoire ranks of inferred template counts. In a later analysis, generation probabilities were computed with a VDJ recombination model fitted to out-of-frame rearrangements, and the resulting probabilities were checked against IGoR. A later analysis scored TCR-TCR, TCR-HLA and TCR-CMV co-occurrence with hypergeometric tests, applying a repertoire-size bias correction to TCR pairs. A later analysis estimated false discovery rates by permuting HLA or CMV assignments 20 times. A later analysis grouped co-occurring TCRs with DBSCAN, adding TCRdist sequence similarity when clustering within HLA-allele-positive subsets. Repertoires with fewer than 30,000 or more than 120,000 public chains were left out of co-occurrence clustering, as were about five repertoires with anomalous nucleotide sharing. Entries here come from immuneACCESS through TCRdb and include only in-frame sequences with V and J called. Some clones fail to appear in such tables; in the studies checked, an unresolved V gene covers under half of the shortfall, and the cause of the remainder is unknown. That table furnishes V, J and clone size, whereas the DNA furnished D and trimming. This sample's clone table shows approximately 110,000 clones. The ten largest account for more than 0.9% of the sample.

V lost 1 base and J lost 5 bases; the stretch between them is 13 bases long. Sequences SGHTS (CDR1) and YDEGEE (CDR2) are obtained from the germline V gene. There are 15 amino acids in the CDR3, from cysteine to phenylalanine inclusive. Only the CDR3 portion is preserved as DNA: 45 bases, with reading frame beginning at the first base. The source material was PBMCs. In this chain, TRBV5-8 is recombined with TRBJ1-5, with no confident D gene call. This TCR came from a man younger than 35 in good health and CMV-seronegative. DNA sequence: TGTGCCAGCAGCTTGATTCCTTCGGGGTATCAGCCCCAGCATTTT. This sequence encodes CASSLIPSGYQPQHF.